These 20 T cell receptor beta chains came from one sample sequenced in a study of cytomegalovirus exposure and HLA in healthy donors. Use of 60 Vbeta and 13 Jbeta primers characterized the PCR. The repertoire was sequenced with immunoSEQ multiplex PCR; TCRdb's copy has only in-frame clones and lacks some. The clone table shows roughly 200,000 clones, with the ten largest holding around 1.1%. Sequenced input: PBMCs. These receptors were collected from a girl aged 2 to 9 in good health and CMV-seropositive.

The chain joins TRBV19 to TRBJ2-2; a weak D match, TRBD1 (6 bases). The V gene lost 3 bases and the J gene lost 4 bases, with 15 bases spanning the gap. This CDR3 has 16 amino acids. CDR1 and CDR2 (germline): LNHDA, SQIVND (reference sequence). As DNA, the CDR3 is TGTGCCAGTAGTATCCCGCGAGGGGGAACCACCGGGGAGCTGTTTTTT. Translated: CASSIPRGGTTGELFF. Combining the CDR3 with reference TRBV19 and TRBJ2-2 gives the whole variable domain DGGITQSPKYLFRKEGQNVTLSCEQNLNHDAMYWYRQDPGQGLRLIYYSQIVNDFQKGDIAEGYSVSREKKESFPLTVTSAQKNPTAFYLCASSIPRGGTTGELFFGEGSRLTVL.

The genes are TRBV11-3 and TRBJ1-1; D uncertain. Germline V gene lookup returns CDR1 SGHNT and CDR2 YENEEA. V was shortened by 4 bases and J by 7 bases, with 13 bases between the two germline ends. This CDR3 comprises 13 residues. The CDR3 loop reads CASSSRLSGEAFF. The CDR3 region has the DNA TGTGCCAGCAGCTCCCGGCTTTCGGGTGAAGCTTTCTTT.

The chain recombines TRBV4-1 with TRBJ2-7; D is unresolved. Trimming removed 1 base at V and 0 bases at J, with 7 bases between. CDR3 length: 14 amino acids. Germline CDR1 and CDR2: MGHRA and YSYEKL. CDR3 bases: TGCGCCAGCAGCCAAGGGAGTGTCTCCTACGAGCAGTACTTC. Protein: CASSQGSVSYEQYF.

The rearrangement uses TRBV5-1 and TRBJ2-1, with 8 bases identical to TRBD2. J was trimmed by 6 bases and V by 0 bases; bases with no gene match: 2. From germline, CDR1 is SGHRS and CDR2 YFSETQ. CDR3 length equals 14 residues. CDR3 nucleotide sequence: TGCGCCAGCAGCTTGGCCGGGGGGGGCAATGAGCAGTTCTTC. It yields the protein CASSLAGGGNEQFF.

The gene calls are TRBV6-1 and TRBJ2-7; 7 bases map to TRBD1. With V trimmed by 6 bases and J by 2 bases, 7 bases remained unmatched. Germline CDR1 and CDR2: MNHNS and SASEGT. CDR3 length equals 14 residues. The CDR3 loop reads CASRSTGVTYEQYF. CDR3 sequence (DNA): TGTGCCAGCAGATCTACAGGGGTGACCTACGAGCAGTACTTC.

The V and J genes are TRBV6-1 and TRBJ1-5; no definite D call. Trimming left V 6 bases short and J 1 base short, with 10 bases between. CDR1 MNHNS and CDR2 SASEGT come from the germline V gene. This CDR3 is 14 amino acids long. CDR3: CASSPDWSNQPQHF. Here the CDR3 DNA reads TGTGCCAGCAGCCCCGACTGGAGCAATCAGCCCCAGCATTTT.

The DNA of the CDR3 is TGCAGTCTACCAACTAGCAATGAGCAGTTCTTC. Its protein is CSLPTSNEQFF. The chain uses TRBV20-1 and TRBJ2-1, with a possible D match to TRBD2 (5 bases). CDR1 is DFQATT, CDR2 SNEGSKA, per germline (reference sequence). The germline V and J ends were trimmed by 8 bases and 6 bases, with 11 bases remaining between them. This CDR3 is built from 11 residues.

The rearrangement joins TRBV29-1 to TRBJ2-2; the D gene is possibly TRBD2 (5 bases). Trimming removed 4 bases from V and 7 bases from J, with 7 bases in between. The length of the CDR3 is 11 residues. Germline V gene sequence: CDR1 SQVTM, CDR2 ANQGSEA. The CDR3 nucleotides read TGCAGCGTTGGAGGAGGCGGGGAGCTGTTTTTT. The encoded protein is CSVGGGGELFF.

V usage is TRBV10-1 and J usage is TRBJ2-7; possibly TRBD1 for D (6 bases). Germline CDR1 WNHNN, CDR2 SYGVQD (reference sequence). V lost 5 bases, J lost 0 bases, and 8 bases lay in between. The CDR3 runs to 13 residues. CDR3 loop: CASSKDSSYEQYF. The DNA for the CDR3 is TGCGCCAGCAGTAAGGACAGCTCCTACGAGCAGTACTTC.

The V and J genes are TRBV28 and TRBJ1-2; 8 bases fit TRBD1. The ends lost 1 base at V and 8 bases at J; junction bases unmatched: 3. The germline V gene has CDR1 MDHEN and CDR2 SYDVKM. The CDR3 sequence is 13 residues long. CDR3 in amino acids: CASSLSGTGGYTF. The CDR3 DNA reads as TGTGCCAGCAGTTTATCGGGGACAGGCGGCTACACCTTC.

The genes are TRBV5-5 and TRBJ2-5, with D perhaps TRBD1 (6 bases). TRBJ2-7 matches the DNA end more closely, so the J call is doubtful. Germline CDR1 and CDR2: SGHKS and YYEKEE (reference sequence). CDR3 length: 12 amino acids. The CDR3: CASSPTGYEQYF. Written as DNA, the CDR3 is TGTGCCAGCAGCCCGACAGGCTACGAGCAGTACTTC.

The V gene is TRBV19, the J gene TRBJ2-5; 8 nucleotides match TRBD1. The DNA matches TRBJ2-7 better at its end, which makes the J call doubtful. The length of the CDR3 is 13 residues. In germline, CDR1 is LNHDA, CDR2 SQIVND (reference sequence). CDR3 loop: CASSPQGGYEQYF. The CDR3 nucleotides are TGTGCCAGTAGCCCACAGGGGGGATACGAGCAGTACTTC.

This sequence joins TRBV4-1 and TRBJ2-7; 7 bases line up with TRBD2. CDR3 size: 15 residues. Germline values: CDR1 MGHRA, CDR2 YSYEKL. V gave up 4 bases and J gave up 4 bases; unmatched junction bases: 10. CDR3 sequence reads: CASSPGLVGAYEQYF. In DNA form, the CDR3 reads TGCGCCAGCAGCCCTGGACTAGTAGGGGCGTACGAGCAGTACTTC.

In regard to this clone: This CDR3 is also generated by other DNA sequences in the sample. The chain joins TRBV5-4 to TRBJ1-2; TRBD1 is a possible D gene (5 bases). Trimming pared 1 base from V and 0 bases from J, leaving 7 bases between. The CDR3 contains 14 residues. Germline assignment: CDR1 SGHNT and CDR2 YYREEE (reference sequence). The CDR3 spells CASSLRGANYGYTF. The DNA of the CDR3 is TGTGCCAGCAGCTTGCGGGGGGCTAACTATGGCTACACCTTC.

The chain couples TRBV29-1 to TRBJ1-4, with D possibly TRBD1 on 6 matching bases. CDR3 size: 15 residues. With 6 bases removed from V and 0 bases from J, the gap between germline ends came to 14 bases. Per germline, CDR1 SQVTM and CDR2 ANQGSEA. The CDR3 region is CSVTGSGATNEKLFF. CDR3 sequence (DNA): TGCAGCGTCACAGGGAGCGGCGCAACTAATGAAAAACTGTTTTTT.

The V call is TRBV5-4, the J call TRBJ1-1, with D unresolved. CDR1 is SGHNT, CDR2 YYREEE, per germline (reference sequence). There are 13 residues in the CDR3. V shed 2 bases and J shed 0 bases, with 5 bases lying between them. The CDR3 region has the DNA TGTGCCAGCAGCTTAATCATGAACACTGAAGCTTTCTTT. Translated, it gives CASSLIMNTEAFF. Complete variable domain (other parts from reference TRBV5-4 and TRBJ1-1): ETGVTQSPTHLIKTRGQQVTLRCSSQSGHNTVSWYQQALGQGPQFIFQYYREEENGRGNFPPRFSGLQFPNYSSELNVNALELDDSALYLCASSLIMNTEAFFGQGTRLTVV.

This chain uses TRBV11-1 with TRBJ2-5; D is unresolved. V lost 3 bases and J lost 4, with 15 bases in between. Germline V gives CDR1 SGHAT, CDR2 FQDESV (reference sequence). There are 15 residues in the CDR3. CDR3 in amino acids: CASSLSPSATETQYF. The CDR3 nucleotides read TGTGCCAGCAGCTTGAGTCCGAGCGCGACAGAGACCCAGTACTTC.

The chain's CDR3 is CASSILADSNQPQHF. In nucleotides, the CDR3 is TGTGCCAGTAGTATCTTGGCGGATAGCAATCAGCCCCAGCATTTT. V gene TRBV19 combines with J gene TRBJ1-5; no definite D call. Germline assignment: CDR1 LNHDA and CDR2 SQIVND (reference sequence). V shed 3 bases and J shed 0 bases, with 9 bases lying between them. The CDR3 loop spans 15 amino acids.

The rearrangement links TRBV5-1 to TRBJ2-7, with 9 nucleotides matching TRBD1. CDR3 length: 15 residues. The germline V gene has CDR1 SGHRS and CDR2 YFSETQ. After removal of 0 bases from V and 5 bases from J, the junction contained 6 bases not matched to a gene. DNA of the CDR3: TGCGCCAGCAGCTTGGGGGGACAGGGAGTTAACGAGCAGTACTTC. This codes for CASSLGGQGVNEQYF.

The V call is TRBV19, the J call TRBJ1-4; the match to TRBD1 covers 7 bases. V gave up 7 bases and J gave up 8 bases; unmatched junction bases: 7. CDR1 is LNHDA, CDR2 SQIVND, per germline (reference sequence). The CDR3 contains 13 residues. CDR3 loop: CASMSTGDEKLFF. The CDR3 region has the DNA TGTGCCAGTATGAGTACAGGGGACGAAAAACTGTTTTTT.